Listed below are T cell receptor beta chains from one sample, sequenced in a study of cytomegalovirus exposure and HLA in healthy donors. This table comes from immunoSEQ multiplex PCR, and its TCRdb copy is limited to in-frame clones, with some not included. The sample has hundreds of thousands of clones; 82% are singletons. Sequencing was performed on PBMCs. The receptor source for this set is a man in his forties in good health and CMV-seropositive. Each CDR3 is given without its conserved first and last residue. The order of the fields is V gene, J gene, CDR3 length, CDR3 protein.

v_call: TRBV7-3
j_call: TRBJ1-5
cdr3_length: 11
cdr3_aa: ASSLTSGQPQH

v_call: TRBV7-3
j_call: TRBJ2-1
cdr3_length: 14
cdr3_aa: ASSFLRSTRLDEQF

v_call: TRBV30
j_call: TRBJ1-5
cdr3_length: 11
cdr3_aa: AWSPHSNQPQH

v_call: TRBV19
j_call: TRBJ2-7
cdr3_length: 12
cdr3_aa: ASSIASGAYEQY

v_call: TRBV9
j_call: TRBJ2-2
cdr3_length: 13
cdr3_aa: ASSTRIEGFGELF

v_call: TRBV30
j_call: TRBJ2-5
cdr3_length: 11
cdr3_aa: AWSLGHEETQY

v_call: TRBV12-2
j_call: TRBJ2-1
cdr3_length: 11
cdr3_aa: ARGRALDNEQF

v_call: TRBV7-2
j_call: TRBJ1-5
cdr3_length: 12
cdr3_aa: ASSLRQGDQPQH

v_call: TRBV6-1
j_call: TRBJ2-5
cdr3_length: 12
cdr3_aa: AGSSGWYQETQY

v_call: TRBV5-6
j_call: TRBJ1-4
cdr3_length: 13
cdr3_aa: ASSQGPGNREKLF

v_call: TRBV7-2
j_call: TRBJ2-1
cdr3_length: 11
cdr3_aa: ASSRALADEQF

v_call: TRBV20-1
j_call: TRBJ1-1
cdr3_length: 9
cdr3_aa: SATGGTEAF

v_call: TRBV2
j_call: TRBJ2-7
cdr3_length: 10
cdr3_aa: ASTGEPYEQY

v_call: TRBV30
j_call: TRBJ1-2
cdr3_length: 12
cdr3_aa: AWTEWQNNYGYT

v_call: TRBV9
j_call: TRBJ2-3
cdr3_length: 15
cdr3_aa: ASSVAPGTEGTDTQY

v_call: TRBV7-9
j_call: TRBJ2-1
cdr3_length: 13
cdr3_aa: ASRAGLGITYEQF

v_call: TRBV28
j_call: TRBJ1-4
cdr3_length: 10
cdr3_aa: ASRAINEKLF

v_call: TRBV27
j_call: TRBJ2-7
cdr3_length: 13
cdr3_aa: ASSQAGREKYEQY

v_call: TRBV18
j_call: TRBJ1-2
cdr3_length: 12
cdr3_aa: ASSPPDRLYGYT

v_call: TRBV28
j_call: TRBJ1-2
cdr3_length: 10
cdr3_aa: ASNQGNYGYT

v_call: TRBV7-3
j_call: TRBJ2-7
cdr3_length: 12
cdr3_aa: ASSPSGNSYEQY

v_call: TRBV13
j_call: TRBJ1-2
cdr3_length: 7
cdr3_aa: ASVRGYT

v_call: TRBV5-4
j_call: TRBJ2-5
cdr3_length: 13
cdr3_aa: ASSSGTSGTETQY

v_call: TRBV5-1
j_call: TRBJ1-2
cdr3_length: 14
cdr3_aa: ASSLAGQLMDYGYT

v_call: TRBV7-2
j_call: TRBJ2-4
cdr3_length: 13
cdr3_aa: ASSLEGLAENIQY

v_call: TRBV27
j_call: TRBJ1-5
cdr3_length: 11
cdr3_aa: ASAREYNQPQH

v_call: TRBV6-1
j_call: TRBJ2-3
cdr3_length: 11
cdr3_aa: ASSEAQGDTQY

v_call: TRBV27
j_call: TRBJ2-5
cdr3_length: 13
cdr3_aa: ASSPRRTGFETQY

v_call: TRBV18
j_call: TRBJ2-5
cdr3_length: 10
cdr3_aa: ASSPREETQY

v_call: TRBV7-7
j_call: TRBJ2-3
cdr3_length: 11
cdr3_aa: ASSLTSLSTQY

v_call: TRBV6-5
j_call: TRBJ2-2
cdr3_length: 10
cdr3_aa: ASCRNAGELF

v_call: TRBV27
j_call: TRBJ1-1
cdr3_length: 14
cdr3_aa: ASSFVRVTGVTEAF

v_call: TRBV18
j_call: TRBJ1-2
cdr3_length: 13
cdr3_aa: ASSPPGQGNYGYT

v_call: TRBV19
j_call: TRBJ1-1
cdr3_length: 10
cdr3_aa: ASRSGGTEAF

v_call: TRBV7-2
j_call: TRBJ2-7
cdr3_length: 12
cdr3_aa: ASSRTGGTYEQY

v_call: TRBV18
j_call: TRBJ2-7
cdr3_length: 12
cdr3_aa: ASSQRQGVYEQY

v_call: TRBV6-5
j_call: TRBJ2-7
cdr3_length: 13
cdr3_aa: ASSWAGTGAYEQY

v_call: TRBV19
j_call: TRBJ2-3
cdr3_length: 13
cdr3_aa: ASSPQGSRADTQY

v_call: TRBV4-1
j_call: TRBJ2-7
cdr3_length: 19
cdr3_aa: ASSQDGFGGTARSFSYEQY

v_call: TRBV19
j_call: TRBJ2-1
cdr3_length: 12
cdr3_aa: ASSMGVSYNEQF

v_call: TRBV5-1
j_call: TRBJ2-7
cdr3_length: 11
cdr3_aa: ASSLGLAAEQY

v_call: TRBV19
j_call: TRBJ1-1
cdr3_length: 12
cdr3_aa: ASSIGQGNTEAF

v_call: TRBV19
j_call: TRBJ2-3
cdr3_length: 15
cdr3_aa: ASSIAPLAGGLGTQY

v_call: TRBV5-1
j_call: TRBJ1-4
cdr3_length: 15
cdr3_aa: ASSRGQLTGANEKLF

v_call: TRBV6-1
j_call: TRBJ1-5
cdr3_length: 15
cdr3_aa: ASSAGTGLYSNQPQH